This TCR beta chain was found in a study of shared clonotypes between healthy human individuals. The CDR3 is 13 amino acids. Trimming shortened V by 1 base and J by 3 bases, and 7 bases separated the two germline ends. The germline gives CDR1 MGHRA, CDR2 YSYEKL. Sequencing used immunoSEQ multiplex PCR; TCRdb keeps in-frame clones, though not all of them. The sample carries under 600,000 clones, roughly 85% recorded once. In its sample, this clone ranks as medium-sized. Additional DNA sequences in this sample encode the identical CDR3. The sequence was obtained from a woman between 40 and 55 years old in good health. Some clones in this sample may be carry-over from other donors' samples. This chain uses TRBV4-1 with TRBJ2-7; D ambiguous. The sample was PBMCs. CDR3: CASSQVGGYEQYF. The CDR3 DNA reads TGCGCCAGCAGCCAAGTAGGTGGCTACGAGCAGTACTTC.